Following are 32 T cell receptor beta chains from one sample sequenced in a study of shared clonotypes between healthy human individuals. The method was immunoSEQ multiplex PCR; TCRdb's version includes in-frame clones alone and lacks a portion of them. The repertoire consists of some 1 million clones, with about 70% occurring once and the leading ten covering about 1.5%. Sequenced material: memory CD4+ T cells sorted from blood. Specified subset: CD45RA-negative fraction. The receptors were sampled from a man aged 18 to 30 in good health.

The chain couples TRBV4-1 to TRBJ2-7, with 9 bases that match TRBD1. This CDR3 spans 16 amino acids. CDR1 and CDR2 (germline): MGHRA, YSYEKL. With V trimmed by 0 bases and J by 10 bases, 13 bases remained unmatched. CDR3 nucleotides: TGCGCCAGCAGCCAAGATTCTGGGACAGGGACTGGTAATCAGTACTTC. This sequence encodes CASSQDSGTGTGNQYF.

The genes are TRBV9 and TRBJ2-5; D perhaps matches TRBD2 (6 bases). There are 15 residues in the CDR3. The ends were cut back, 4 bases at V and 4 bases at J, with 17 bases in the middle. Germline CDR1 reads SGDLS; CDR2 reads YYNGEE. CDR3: CASSSSVGMVETQYF. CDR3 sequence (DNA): TGTGCCAGCAGCTCTAGCGTGGGGATGGTAGAGACCCAGTACTTC.

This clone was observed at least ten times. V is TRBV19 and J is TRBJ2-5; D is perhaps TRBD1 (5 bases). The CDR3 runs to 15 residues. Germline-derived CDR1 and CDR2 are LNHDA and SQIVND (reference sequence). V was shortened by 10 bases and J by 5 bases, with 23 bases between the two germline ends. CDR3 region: CATSPSGTKGETQYF. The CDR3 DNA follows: TGTGCCACTTCCCCGTCTGGTACGAAGGGGGAGACCCAGTACTTC.

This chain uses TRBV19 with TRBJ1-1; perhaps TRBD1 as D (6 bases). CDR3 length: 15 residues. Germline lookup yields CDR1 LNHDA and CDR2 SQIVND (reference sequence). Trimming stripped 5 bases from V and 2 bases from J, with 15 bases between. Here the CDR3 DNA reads TGTGCCAGTAGTCCCCCGGGGGCTCAAAACACTGAAGCTTTCTTT. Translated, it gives CASSPPGAQNTEAFF.

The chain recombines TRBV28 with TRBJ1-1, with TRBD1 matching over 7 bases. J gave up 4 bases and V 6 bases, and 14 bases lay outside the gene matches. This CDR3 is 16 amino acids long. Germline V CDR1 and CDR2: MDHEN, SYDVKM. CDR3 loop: CASRRGRGRGFTEAFF. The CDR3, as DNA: TGTGCCAGCAGAAGGGGGCGGGGGCGCGGGTTCACTGAAGCTTTCTTT.

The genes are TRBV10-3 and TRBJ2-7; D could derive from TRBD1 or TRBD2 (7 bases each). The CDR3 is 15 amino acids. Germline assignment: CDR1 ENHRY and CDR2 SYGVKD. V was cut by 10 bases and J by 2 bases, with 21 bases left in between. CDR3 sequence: CATSKGGGEAYEQYF. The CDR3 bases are TGTGCCACCTCAAAGGGAGGGGGCGAAGCCTACGAGCAGTACTTC.

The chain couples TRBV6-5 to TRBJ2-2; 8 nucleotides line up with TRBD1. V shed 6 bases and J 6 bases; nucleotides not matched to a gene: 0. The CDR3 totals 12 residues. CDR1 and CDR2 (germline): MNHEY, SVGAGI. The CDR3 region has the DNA TGTGCCAGCAGACAGGGGGCCGGGGAGCTGTTTTTT. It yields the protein CASRQGAGELFF.

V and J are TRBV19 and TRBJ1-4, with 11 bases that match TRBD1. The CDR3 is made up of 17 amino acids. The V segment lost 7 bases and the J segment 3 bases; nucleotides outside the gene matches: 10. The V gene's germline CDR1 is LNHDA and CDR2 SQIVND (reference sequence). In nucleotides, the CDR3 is TGTGCCAGTACCCTTAAGGACAGGGGGCGATCTAATGAAAAACTGTTTTTT. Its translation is CASTLKDRGRSNEKLFF. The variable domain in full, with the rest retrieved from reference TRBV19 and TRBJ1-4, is DGGITQSPKYLFRKEGQNVTLSCEQNLNHDAMYWYRQDPGQGLRLIYYSQIVNDFQKGDIAEGYSVSREKKESFPLTVTSAQKNPTAFYLCASTLKDRGRSNEKLFFGSGTQLSVL.

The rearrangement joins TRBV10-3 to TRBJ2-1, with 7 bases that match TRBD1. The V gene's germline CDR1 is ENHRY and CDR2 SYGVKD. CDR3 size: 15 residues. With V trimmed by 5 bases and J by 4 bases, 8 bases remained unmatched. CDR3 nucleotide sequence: TGTGCCATCAGTAAGGGACAGTCAGAATACAATGAGCAGTTCTTC. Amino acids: CAISKGQSEYNEQFF.

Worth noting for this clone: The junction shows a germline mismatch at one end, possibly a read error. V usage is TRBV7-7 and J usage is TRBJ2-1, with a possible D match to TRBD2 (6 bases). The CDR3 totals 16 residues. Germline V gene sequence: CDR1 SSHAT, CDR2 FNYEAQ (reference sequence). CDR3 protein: CASSLGPVGGYNEQFF. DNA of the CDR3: TGTGCTAGCAGCTTGGGCCCGGTGGGGGGCTACAATGAGCAGTTCTTC.

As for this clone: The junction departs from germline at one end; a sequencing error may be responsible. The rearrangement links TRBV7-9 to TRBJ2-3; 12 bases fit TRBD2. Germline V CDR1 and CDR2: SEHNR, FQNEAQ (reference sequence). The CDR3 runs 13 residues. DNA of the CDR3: TGTGCCAGCAGCCAAGACGGACTAGCGGGACAAAGTTTT. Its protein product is CASSQDGLAGQSF. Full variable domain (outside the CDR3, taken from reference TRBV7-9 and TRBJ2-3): DTGVSQNPRHKITKRGQNVTFRCDPISEHNRLYWYRQTLGQGPEFLTYFQNEAQLEKSRLLSDRFSAERPKGSFSTLEIQRTEQGDSAMYLCASSQDGLAGQSFGPGTRLTVL.

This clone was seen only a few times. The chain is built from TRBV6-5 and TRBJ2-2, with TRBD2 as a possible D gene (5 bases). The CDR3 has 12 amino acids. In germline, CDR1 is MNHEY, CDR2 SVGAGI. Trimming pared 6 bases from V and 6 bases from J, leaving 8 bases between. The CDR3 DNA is TGTGCCAGCAGCCAGCGGTCCGGGGAGCTGTTTTTT. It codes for CASSQRSGELFF.

The CDR3 region is CASSLGGVTSPSNTGELFF. CDR3 bases: TGCGCCAGCAGCTTGGGCGGGGTTACTTCCCCTTCGAACACCGGGGAGCTGTTTTTT. V and J are TRBV5-1 and TRBJ2-2, with D perhaps TRBD2 (6 bases). Germline CDR1 reads SGHRS; CDR2 reads YFSETQ. Trimming pared 0 bases from V and 0 bases from J, leaving 18 bases between. The CDR3 runs to 19 residues.

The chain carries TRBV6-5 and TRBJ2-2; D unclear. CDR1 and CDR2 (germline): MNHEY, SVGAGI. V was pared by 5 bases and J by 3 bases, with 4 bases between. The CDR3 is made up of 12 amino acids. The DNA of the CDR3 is TGTGCCAGCAGTCCCGACACCGGGGAGCTGTTTTTT. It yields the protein CASSPDTGELFF.

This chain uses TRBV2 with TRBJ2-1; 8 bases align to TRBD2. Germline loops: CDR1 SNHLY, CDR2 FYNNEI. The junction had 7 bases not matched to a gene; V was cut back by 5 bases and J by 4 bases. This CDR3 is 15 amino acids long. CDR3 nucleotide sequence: TGTGCCAGCAGTATAGGCGGGGGGCATTACAATGAGCAGTTCTTC. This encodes CASSIGGGHYNEQFF.

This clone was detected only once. This CDR3 reads CASSSGYFTDTQYF. DNA for the CDR3: TGTGCCAGCAGCTCCGGGTATTTCACAGATACGCAGTATTTT. The chain joins TRBV11-1 to TRBJ2-3, with D uncertain. With 4 bases removed from V and 2 bases from J, the gap between germline ends came to 10 bases. This CDR3 comprises 14 residues. The germline V gene encodes CDR1 SGHAT and CDR2 FQDESV (reference sequence).

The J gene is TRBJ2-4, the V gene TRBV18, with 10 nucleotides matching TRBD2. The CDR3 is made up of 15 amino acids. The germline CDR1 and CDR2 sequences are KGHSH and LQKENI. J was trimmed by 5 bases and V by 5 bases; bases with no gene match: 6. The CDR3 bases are TGTGCCAGCTCATCCCTAGCGGGAGATCAAAACATTCAGTACTTC. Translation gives CASSSLAGDQNIQYF.

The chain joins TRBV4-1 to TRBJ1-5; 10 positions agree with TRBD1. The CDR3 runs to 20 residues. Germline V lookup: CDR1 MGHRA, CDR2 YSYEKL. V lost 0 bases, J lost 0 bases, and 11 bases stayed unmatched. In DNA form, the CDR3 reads TGCGCCAGCAGCCAAGATGGGTCTGGGGACAGGGGCTTTAGCAATCAGCCCCAGCATTTT. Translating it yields CASSQDGSGDRGFSNQPQHF.

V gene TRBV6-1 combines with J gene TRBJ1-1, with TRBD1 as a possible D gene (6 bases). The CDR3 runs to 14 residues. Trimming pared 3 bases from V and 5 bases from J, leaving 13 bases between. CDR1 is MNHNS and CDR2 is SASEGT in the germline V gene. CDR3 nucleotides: TGTGCCAGCAGTGATCGGCAGGGGAGGACTGAAGCTTTCTTT. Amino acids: CASSDRQGRTEAFF.

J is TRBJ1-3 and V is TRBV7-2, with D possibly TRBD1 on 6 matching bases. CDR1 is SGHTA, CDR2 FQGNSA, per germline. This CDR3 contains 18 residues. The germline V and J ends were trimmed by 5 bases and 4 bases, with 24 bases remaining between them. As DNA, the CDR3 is TGTGCCAGCAGCGAATCCCGTGGGGCAGGGGCCGAAGGAAACACCATATATTTT. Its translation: CASSESRGAGAEGNTIYF. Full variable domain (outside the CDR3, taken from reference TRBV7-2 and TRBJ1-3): GAGVSQSPSNKVTEKGKDVELRCDPISGHTALYWYRQSLGQGLEFLIYFQGNSAPDKSGLPSDRFSAERTGGSVSTLTIQRTQQEDSAVYLCASSESRGAGAEGNTIYFGEGSWLTVV.

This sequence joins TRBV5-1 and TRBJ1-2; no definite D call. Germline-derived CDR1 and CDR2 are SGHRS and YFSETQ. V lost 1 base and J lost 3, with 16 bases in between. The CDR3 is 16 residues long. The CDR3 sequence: CASSLPSDPVYYGYTF. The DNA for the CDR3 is TGCGCCAGCAGCTTGCCATCCGACCCCGTTTACTATGGCTACACCTTC.

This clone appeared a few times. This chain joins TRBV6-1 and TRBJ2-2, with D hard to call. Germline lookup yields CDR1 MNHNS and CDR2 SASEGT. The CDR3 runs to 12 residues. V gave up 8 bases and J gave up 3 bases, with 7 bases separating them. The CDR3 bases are TGTGCCAGCGGGTCGGACACCGGGGAGCTGTTTTTT. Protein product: CASGSDTGELFF.

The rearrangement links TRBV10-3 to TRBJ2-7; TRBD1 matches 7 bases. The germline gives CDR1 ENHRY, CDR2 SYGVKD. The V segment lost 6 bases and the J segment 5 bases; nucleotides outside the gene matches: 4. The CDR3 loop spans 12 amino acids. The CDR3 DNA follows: TGTGCCATCAGGATAGGGACAGACGAGCAGTACTTC. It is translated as CAIRIGTDEQYF.

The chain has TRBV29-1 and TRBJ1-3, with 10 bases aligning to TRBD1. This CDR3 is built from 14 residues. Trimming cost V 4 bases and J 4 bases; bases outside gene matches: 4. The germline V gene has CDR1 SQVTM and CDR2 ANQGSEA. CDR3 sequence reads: CSVGDRGPGNTIYF. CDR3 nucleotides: TGCAGCGTTGGAGACAGGGGGCCCGGAAACACCATATATTTT.

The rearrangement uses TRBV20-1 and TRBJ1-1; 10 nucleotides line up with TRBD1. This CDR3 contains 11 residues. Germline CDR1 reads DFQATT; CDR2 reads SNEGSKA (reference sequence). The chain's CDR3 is CTRQGATEAFF. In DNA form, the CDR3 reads TGCACACGACAGGGGGCCACTGAAGCTTTCTTT.

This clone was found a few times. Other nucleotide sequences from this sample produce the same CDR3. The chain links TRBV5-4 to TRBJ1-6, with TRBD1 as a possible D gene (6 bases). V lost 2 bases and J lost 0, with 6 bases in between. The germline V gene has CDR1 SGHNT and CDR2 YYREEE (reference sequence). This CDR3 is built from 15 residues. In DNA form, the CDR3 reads TGTGCCAGCAGCTTAGGGGGCTCCTATAATTCACCCCTCCACTTT. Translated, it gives CASSLGGSYNSPLHF.

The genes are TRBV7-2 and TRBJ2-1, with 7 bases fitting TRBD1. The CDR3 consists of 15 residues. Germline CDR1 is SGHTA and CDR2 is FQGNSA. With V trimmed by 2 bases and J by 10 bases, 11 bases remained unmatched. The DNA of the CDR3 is TGTGCCAGCAGCTTACGAGCCAGGGGGACGTCAGAGCAGTTCTTC. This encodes CASSLRARGTSEQFF.

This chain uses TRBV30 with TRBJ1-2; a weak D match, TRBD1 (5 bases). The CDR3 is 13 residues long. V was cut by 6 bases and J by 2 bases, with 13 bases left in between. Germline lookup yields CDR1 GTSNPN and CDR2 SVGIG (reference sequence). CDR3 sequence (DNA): TGTGCCTGCCCGTATGGGGGGAACTATGGCTACACCTTC. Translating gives CACPYGGNYGYTF. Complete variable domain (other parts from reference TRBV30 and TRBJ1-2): SQTIHQWPATLVQPVGSPLSLECTVEGTSNPNLYWYRQAAGRGLQLLFYSVGIGQISSEVPQNLSASRPQDRQFILSSKKLLLSDSGFYLCACPYGGNYGYTFGSGTRLTVV.

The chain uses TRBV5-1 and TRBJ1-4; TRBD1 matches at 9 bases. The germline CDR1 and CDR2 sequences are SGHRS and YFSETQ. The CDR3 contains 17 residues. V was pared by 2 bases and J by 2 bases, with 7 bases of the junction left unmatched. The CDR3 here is CASSFGTGYSTNEKLFF. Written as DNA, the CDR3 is TGCGCCAGCAGCTTTGGGACAGGGTATAGTACTAATGAAAAACTGTTTTTT.

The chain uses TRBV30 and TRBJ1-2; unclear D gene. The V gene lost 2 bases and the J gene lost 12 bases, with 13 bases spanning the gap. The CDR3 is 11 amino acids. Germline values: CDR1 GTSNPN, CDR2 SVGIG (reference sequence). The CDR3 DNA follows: TGTGCCTGGAGTAAGTGGCTTCCCCACACCTTC. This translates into CAWSKWLPHTF.

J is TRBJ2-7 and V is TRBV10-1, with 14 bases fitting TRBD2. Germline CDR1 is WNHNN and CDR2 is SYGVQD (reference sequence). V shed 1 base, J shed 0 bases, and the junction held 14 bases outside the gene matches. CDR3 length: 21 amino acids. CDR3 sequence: CASSEWCSGTSGGLSSYEQYF. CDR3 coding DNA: TGCGCCAGCAGTGAGTGGTGCTCCGGGACTAGCGGGGGCCTTAGCTCCTACGAGCAGTACTTC.

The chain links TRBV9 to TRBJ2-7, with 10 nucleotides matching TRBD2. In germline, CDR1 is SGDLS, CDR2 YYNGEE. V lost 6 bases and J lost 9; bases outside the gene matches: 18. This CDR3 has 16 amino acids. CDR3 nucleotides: TGTGCCAGCACCAGGGGTGGGACTAGCGAGCCCGAAGGGCAGTACTTC. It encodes CASTRGGTSEPEGQYF. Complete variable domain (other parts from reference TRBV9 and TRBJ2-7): DSGVTQTPKHLITATGQRVTLRCSPRSGDLSVYWYQQSLDQGLQFLIQYYNGEERAKGNILERFSAQQFPDLHSELNLSSLELGDSALYFCASTRGGTSEPEGQYFGPGTRLTVT.